The T cell receptor beta chain under discussion was sequenced for a study of chemoradiotherapy in HPV16-positive cancers. Using immunoSEQ multiplex PCR, the repertoire was profiled, and TCRdb retains in-frame clones only, with some absent. This table holds 36,000 or so clones, roughly 77% found once. There are 17 residues in the CDR3. V was clipped by 3 bases and J by 7 bases; unmatched bases: 10. Germline V CDR1 and CDR2: SGHNT, YYREEE (reference sequence). The V call is TRBV5-4, the J call TRBJ1-6; 10 nucleotides line up with TRBD1. The TCR originated in a human donor with HPV-associated anogenital cancer. Sequenced material: blood, taken from a patient who underwent chemoradiotherapy. The CDR3 loop reads CASSSGRDRGTNSPLHF. The CDR3 DNA is TGTGCCAGCAGCTCAGGCCGGGACAGGGGAACCAATTCACCCCTCCACTTT.